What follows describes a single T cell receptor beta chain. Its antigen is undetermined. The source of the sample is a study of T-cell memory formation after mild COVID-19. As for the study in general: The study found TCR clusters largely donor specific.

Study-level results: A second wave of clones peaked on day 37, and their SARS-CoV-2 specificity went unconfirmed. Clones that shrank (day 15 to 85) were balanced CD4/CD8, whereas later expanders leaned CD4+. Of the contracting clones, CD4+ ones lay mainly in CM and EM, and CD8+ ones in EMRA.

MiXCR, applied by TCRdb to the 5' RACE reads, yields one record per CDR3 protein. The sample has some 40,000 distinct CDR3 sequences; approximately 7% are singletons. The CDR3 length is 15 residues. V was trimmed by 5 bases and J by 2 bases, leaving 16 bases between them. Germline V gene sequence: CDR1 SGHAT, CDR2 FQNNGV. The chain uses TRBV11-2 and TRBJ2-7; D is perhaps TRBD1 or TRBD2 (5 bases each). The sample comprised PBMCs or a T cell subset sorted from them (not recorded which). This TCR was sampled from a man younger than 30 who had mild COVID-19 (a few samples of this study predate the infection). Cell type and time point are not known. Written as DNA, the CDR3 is TGTGCCAGCAGCGGGACCCCCGGGCGACCCTACGAGCAGTACTTC. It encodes CASSGTPGRPYEQYF.